This is a list of T cell receptor beta chains from one sample in a study of T cells after yellow fever vaccination. MiXCR, applied by TCRdb to the 5' RACE reads, yields one record per CDR3 protein. The sample lists hundreds of thousands of distinct CDR3 sequences, approximately 13% occurring once. This specimen was PBMCs, taken on the day of the yellow fever booster vaccination. Source of these receptors: a man aged 30 to 45 who received the YFV17D yellow fever vaccine. The CDR3 runs from the conserved cysteine through the conserved F or W. The D gene is left open where the match is weak. The listing skips clone size in some rows; elsewhere it reads once, few, many or a size class.

CDR3aa	CDR3nt	d_gene	abundance	j_gene	v_gene
CASSFGPRADTQYF	TGTGCCAGCAGCTTTGGACCCCGGGCAGATACGCAGTATTTT	-	-	TRBJ2-3	TRBV7-2
CASSLSGGKDSPLHF	TGTGCCAGCAGCCTGAGTGGAGGGAAAGATTCACCCCTCCACTTT	-	-	TRBJ1-6	TRBV9
CASSLKRIFGDKSSYEQYF	TGTGCCAGCAGCCTAAAGAGGATTTTTGGGGATAAGAGCTCCTACGAGCAGTACTTC	-	-	TRBJ2-7	TRBV21-1
CSARDFGTGQFF	TGCAGTGCTAGAGACTTCGGGACGGGGCAGTTCTTC	-	-	TRBJ2-1	TRBV20-1
CASSLGQGGHEQYF	TGTGCCAGCAGTCTGGGACAGGGTGGGCACGAGCAGTACTTC	TRBD1	few	TRBJ2-7	TRBV12-3/TRBV12-4
CASSQAVAGVNTGELFF	TGTGCCAGCAGCCAAGCGGTAGCGGGAGTGAACACCGGGGAGCTGTTTTTT	TRBD2	-	TRBJ2-2	TRBV3-1
CASIPRGGNIQYF	TGTGCCAGTATCCCCCGCGGGGGGAACATTCAGTACTTC	TRBD2	-	TRBJ2-4	TRBV19
CASSYRPTDTQYF	TGTGCCAGCAGTTACCGCCCCACAGATACGCAGTATTTT	-	few	TRBJ2-3	TRBV6-2/TRBV6-3
CSAPGALGTEAFF	TGCAGCGCTCCAGGGGCACTAGGCACTGAAGCTTTCTTT	-	-	TRBJ1-1	TRBV29-1
CASSLTHTSGSYNEQFF	TGTGCCAGCAGCTTAACACACACTAGCGGAAGCTACAATGAGCAGTTCTTC	TRBD2	-	TRBJ2-1	TRBV7-6
CASSNRGGLGSSGSSYNEQFF	TGTGCCAGCAGTAACCGGGGGGGGTTGGGTTCTTCCGGCAGCTCCTACAATGAGCAGTTCTTC	TRBD2	many	TRBJ2-1	TRBV6-2/TRBV6-3
CSAAAGVGETQYF	TGCAGTGCTGCCGCGGGAGTCGGAGAGACCCAGTACTTC	TRBD2	few	TRBJ2-5	TRBV20-1
CASSSTDQAFF	TGTGCCAGCAGCTCCACCGACCAGGCTTTCTTT	-	-	TRBJ1-1	TRBV28
CSAPTGEAFF	TGCAGTGCCCCTACAGGTGAAGCTTTCTTT	-	few	TRBJ1-1	TRBV20-1
CASSTSGTENIQYF	TGTGCCAGCAGTACCTCCGGGACAGAAAACATTCAGTACTTC	TRBD1	-	TRBJ2-4	TRBV12-3/TRBV12-4
CASRKIPGASRETQYF	TGCGCCAGCAGAAAAATCCCGGGCGCTTCACGGGAAACGCAGTATTTT	-	-	TRBJ2-3	TRBV5-1
CSASGMDRNYEQYF	TGCAGTGCTTCAGGGATGGACAGAAATTACGAGCAGTACTTC	-	-	TRBJ2-7	TRBV20-1
CASSSYLRDFDYGYTF	TGCGCCAGCAGTTCGTACCTCAGGGATTTCGACTATGGCTACACCTTC	-	-	TRBJ1-2	TRBV4-3
CASSLSPGAYEQYF	TGTGCCAGCAGCTTAAGCCCTGGGGCCTACGAGCAGTACTTC	-	many	TRBJ2-7	TRBV7-2
CASSYQGGGDEQYF	TGTGCCAGCAGTTACCAGGGAGGAGGGGACGAGCAGTACTTC	-	few	TRBJ2-7	TRBV6-2/TRBV6-3
CASSQLGQLSYEQYF	TGTGCCAGCAGCCAACTAGGACAGCTTTCCTACGAGCAGTACTTC	-	few	TRBJ2-7	TRBV3-1
CASSPRPKDEQFF	TGCGCCAGCAGCCCCCGACCCAAAGATGAGCAGTTCTTC	-	many	TRBJ2-1	TRBV5-1
CSAILGGDTQYF	TGCAGTGCTATCCTAGGGGGAGATACGCAGTATTTT	-	-	TRBJ2-3	TRBV20-1
CASSLDSGSGANVLTF	TGTGCCAGCAGCTTAGATTCGGGGTCTGGGGCCAACGTCCTGACTTTC	-	-	TRBJ2-6	TRBV7-2
CASSLVIQAGELFF	TGTGCCAGCAGCTTAGTTATCCAGGCCGGGGAGCTGTTTTTT	-	many	TRBJ2-2	TRBV7-2
CAISESEQGKSEQYF	TGTGCCATCAGTGAATCGGAACAGGGGAAGTCCGAGCAGTACTTC	TRBD1	-	TRBJ2-7	TRBV10-3
CASSPTSGSRQQETQYF	TGTGCCAGCAGCCCTACTAGCGGGAGTCGGCAGCAAGAGACCCAGTACTTC	TRBD2	-	TRBJ2-5	TRBV5-4
CASSIGQGGGYTF	TGCGCCAGCAGCATCGGACAGGGGGGCGGCTACACCTTC	TRBD1	-	TRBJ1-2	TRBV5-1
CASSQDTGETQYF	TGCGCCAGCAGCCAAGACACAGGGGAGACCCAGTACTTC	-	many	TRBJ2-5	TRBV4-3
CASIFGLANEQFF	TGCGCCAGCATCTTCGGACTAGCCAATGAGCAGTTCTTC	TRBD2	few	TRBJ2-1	TRBV4-3
CASDRPGTGRGYTF	TGTGCCAGCGACAGACCCGGGACAGGGCGCGGCTACACCTTC	TRBD1	few	TRBJ1-2	TRBV9
CSARGQFYEQYF	TGCAGCGCTAGAGGACAGTTCTACGAGCAGTACTTC	-	many	TRBJ2-7	TRBV29-1
CSACEGGSYEQYF	TGCAGTGCTTGCGAGGGAGGGTCCTACGAGCAGTACTTC	TRBD2	-	TRBJ2-7	TRBV20-1
CASSQDLSRTRTGELFF	TGTGCCAGCAGCCAAGATCTGTCTCGCACACGGACCGGGGAGCTGTTTTTT	-	few	TRBJ2-2	TRBV3-1
CASSQPPGQGAYEQFF	TGTGCCAGCAGCCAACCTCCGGGACAGGGGGCCTATGAGCAGTTCTTC	TRBD1	-	TRBJ2-1	TRBV4-2
CSARLPPSYNEQFF	TGCAGTGCTCGTCTCCCCCCCTCCTACAATGAGCAGTTCTTC	-	-	TRBJ2-1	TRBV20-1
CASSLARWEQYF	TGTGCCAGCAGCCTGGCTCGGTGGGAGCAGTACTTC	-	few	TRBJ2-7	TRBV12-3/TRBV12-4
CASGLVAGLTDTQYF	TGTGCTAGTGGTTTGGTAGCGGGACTCACAGATACGCAGTATTTT	TRBD2	-	TRBJ2-3	TRBV12-5
CVSSPENTDTQYF	TGTGTCAGCAGCCCCGAGAACACAGATACGCAGTATTTT	-	-	TRBJ2-3	TRBV6-4
CASSSDRGLGNTIYF	TGTGCCAGCAGCTCGGACAGGGGGCTTGGAAACACCATATATTTT	TRBD1	-	TRBJ1-3	TRBV7-2
CASSPMGQTNTEAFF	TGCGCCAGCAGCCCAATGGGACAGACGAACACTGAAGCTTTCTTT	TRBD1	-	TRBJ1-1	TRBV5-1
CASNPRKTDYGYTF	TGTGCCAGCAACCCGAGGAAGACGGACTATGGCTACACCTTC	-	-	TRBJ1-2	TRBV28
CASRQGGAGELFF	TGTGCCAGCAGGCAGGGAGGGGCCGGGGAGCTGTTTTTT	TRBD2	-	TRBJ2-2	TRBV7-2
CASSLSRPSGRVSYEQYF	TGTGCCAGCAGTTTATCGCGGCCTAGCGGGAGGGTTTCCTACGAGCAGTACTTC	TRBD2	-	TRBJ2-7	TRBV27
CSARSGGMNTEAFF	TGCAGTGCTCGTTCCGGGGGGATGAACACTGAAGCTTTCTTT	-	few	TRBJ1-1	TRBV20-1
CASSQGGQNSPLHF	TGTGCCAGCAGCCAAGGTGGACAGAATTCACCCCTCCACTTT	-	few	TRBJ1-6	TRBV3-1
CAMGDGKKLFF	TGTGCTATGGGGGACGGGAAAAAACTGTTTTTT	-	few	TRBJ1-4	TRBV12-5
CASSLGQPGQGLGTQYF	TGCGCCAGCAGCTTGGGACAACCGGGACAGGGATTAGGGACCCAGTACTTC	TRBD1	-	TRBJ2-5	TRBV5-1
CASSYGSDRVGSPLHF	TGTGCCAGCAGTTACGGATCGGACAGGGTTGGTTCACCCCTCCACTTT	TRBD1	few	TRBJ1-6	TRBV6-5
CASSARDRENTEAFF	TGTGCCAGCAGCGCGAGAGACAGGGAGAACACTGAAGCTTTCTTT	-	-	TRBJ1-1	TRBV21-1
CASSPSLAGGVEQFF	TGTGCCAGCAGCCCGTCTCTAGCGGGAGGAGTTGAGCAGTTCTTC	TRBD2	-	TRBJ2-1	TRBV3-1
CASSSRPDYGYTF	TGTGCCAGCAGCTCCCGGCCCGATTATGGCTACACCTTC	-	few	TRBJ1-2	TRBV6-5
CASSAGGALYEQYF	TGTGCCAGCAGTGCGGGAGGCGCCCTCTACGAGCAGTACTTC	TRBD2	-	TRBJ2-7	TRBV2
CASSKNRDGAEQYF	TGTGCCAGCAGCAAAAATCGGGACGGAGCCGAGCAGTACTTC	-	few	TRBJ2-7	TRBV21-1
CASRGGAGIFDYGYTF	TGCGCCAGCAGGGGGGGGGCAGGAATCTTCGACTATGGCTACACCTTC	-	few	TRBJ1-2	TRBV10-2